The entry below gives a single T cell receptor beta chain sequence along with its context. This specimen belongs to a study of blood T cell repertoires in COVID-19. In the study overall: The origin of the acute and convalescent COVID-19 samples was the United States, Italy and Spain. T cells, B-cell-depleted T cells, or PBMCs provided the cDNA or gDNA that served as material.

Trimming shortened V by 2 bases and J by 7 bases, and 8 bases separated the two germline ends. CDR3 size: 11 residues. Germline lookup yields CDR1 SQVTM and CDR2 ANQGSEA. Original data processing: It was from reference gene primer amplification that nucleated cell counts were estimated. Some clones are missing from TCRdb's copy, which holds only in-frame ones; the method was immunoSEQ multiplex PCR. That table furnishes V, J and clone size, whereas the DNA furnished D and trimming. The sample shows 75,000 to 95,000 clones, about 90% of them seen only once. Sequencing was carried out using peripheral blood. The V gene is TRBV29-1, the J gene TRBJ1-2, with D unclear. This clonotype was obtained from a man aged 50-59 years with active COVID-19. CDR3 loop: CSVETVGGYTF. The CDR3 nucleotides are TGCAGCGTTGAAACAGTAGGTGGCTACACCTTC.